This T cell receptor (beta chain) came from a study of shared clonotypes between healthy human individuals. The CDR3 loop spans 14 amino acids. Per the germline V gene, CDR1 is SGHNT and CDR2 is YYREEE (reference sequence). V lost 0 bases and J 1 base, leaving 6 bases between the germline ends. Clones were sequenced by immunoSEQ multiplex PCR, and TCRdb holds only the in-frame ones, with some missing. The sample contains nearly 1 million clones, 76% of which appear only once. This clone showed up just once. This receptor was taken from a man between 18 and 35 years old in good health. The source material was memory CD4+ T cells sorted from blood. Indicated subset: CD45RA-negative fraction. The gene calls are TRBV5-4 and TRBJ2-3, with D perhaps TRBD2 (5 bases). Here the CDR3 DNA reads TGTGCCAGCAGCTTGGACGGGGGCACAGATACGCAGTATTTT. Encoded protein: CASSLDGGTDTQYF. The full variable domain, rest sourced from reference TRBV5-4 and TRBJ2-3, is ETGVTQSPTHLIKTRGQQVTLRCSSQSGHNTVSWYQQALGQGPQFIFQYYREEENGRGNFPPRFSGLQFPNYSSELNVNALELDDSALYLCASSLDGGTDTQYFGPGTRLTVL.